The clone carrying this T cell receptor beta chain was counted a single time. Generated by immunoSEQ multiplex PCR, the TCRdb table keeps only in-frame clones and is missing some. The sample has approximately 440,000 clones; 87% are singletons. This specimen belongs to a study of blood T cell repertoires in COVID-19. Study-level information: Sources were T cells, B-cell-depleted T cells, or PBMCs; the material itself was cDNA or gDNA.

The CDR3 sequence is 14 residues long. Germline V CDR1 and CDR2: MNHEY, SVGAGI. With 7 bases clipped from V and 10 bases from J, the junction kept 10 bases outside the gene matches. The chain recombines TRBV6-5 with TRBJ2-1; 10 bases fit TRBD1. The sequencing input was PBMCs or T cells enriched from blood (not recorded which). This TCR was recovered from a woman aged 18-29 years who had recovered from COVID-19. For the CDR3, the DNA is TGTGCCAGCATCCCAGACAGGGGGCGAGGAGAGCAGTTCTTC. It specifies CASIPDRGRGEQFF.